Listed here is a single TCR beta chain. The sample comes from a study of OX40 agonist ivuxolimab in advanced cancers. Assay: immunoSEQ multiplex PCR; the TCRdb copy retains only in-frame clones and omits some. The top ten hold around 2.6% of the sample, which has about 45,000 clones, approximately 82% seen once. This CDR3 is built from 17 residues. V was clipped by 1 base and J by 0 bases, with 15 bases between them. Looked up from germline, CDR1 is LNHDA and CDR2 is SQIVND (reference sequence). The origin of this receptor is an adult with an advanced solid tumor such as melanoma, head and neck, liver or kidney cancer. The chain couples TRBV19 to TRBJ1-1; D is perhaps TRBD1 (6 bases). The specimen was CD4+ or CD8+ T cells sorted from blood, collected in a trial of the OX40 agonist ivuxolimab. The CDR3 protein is CASSIGYRDGVNTEAFF. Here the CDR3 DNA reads TGTGCCAGTAGTATAGGTTACAGGGACGGCGTGAACACTGAAGCTTTCTTT. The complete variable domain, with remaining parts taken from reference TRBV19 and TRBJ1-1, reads DGGITQSPKYLFRKEGQNVTLSCEQNLNHDAMYWYRQDPGQGLRLIYYSQIVNDFQKGDIAEGYSVSREKKESFPLTVTSAQKNPTAFYLCASSIGYRDGVNTEAFFGQGTRLTVV.